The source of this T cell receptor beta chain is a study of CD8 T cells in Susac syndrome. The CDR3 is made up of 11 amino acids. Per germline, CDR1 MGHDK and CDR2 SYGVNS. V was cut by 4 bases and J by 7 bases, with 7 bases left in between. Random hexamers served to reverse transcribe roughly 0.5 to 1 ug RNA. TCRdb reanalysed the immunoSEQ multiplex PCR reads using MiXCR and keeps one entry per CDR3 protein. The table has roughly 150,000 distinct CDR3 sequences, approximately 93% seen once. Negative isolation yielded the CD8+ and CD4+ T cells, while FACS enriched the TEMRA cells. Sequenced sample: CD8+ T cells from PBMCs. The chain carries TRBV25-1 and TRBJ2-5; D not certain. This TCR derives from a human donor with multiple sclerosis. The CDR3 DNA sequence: TGTGCCAGCAGTGGGAAGGGGACCCAGTACTTC. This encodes CASSGKGTQYF.